The rows below give T cell receptor beta chains drawn from one sample of a study of neurological immune-mediated disorders. TCRdb itself ran the 5' RACE reads through MiXCR, one entry per CDR3 protein. The sample records around 50,000 distinct CDR3 sequences, around 12% being singletons. The sample was PBMCs. These receptors were collected from a male donor with HTLV-1-associated myelopathy (HAM/TSP). Both conserved end residues are part of each CDR3. A D gene is named only where the DNA matches it firmly. Where a row states a size, it is once, few, many or the class of an expanded clone; other rows omit it.

D	J	size	V	CDR3	DNA
.	TRBJ1-1	many	TRBV6-1	CASSVDGNTEAFF	TGTGCCAGCAGTGTGGATGGGAACACTGAAGCTTTCTTT
TRBD2	TRBJ2-1	many	TRBV7-2	CASSLRAGGPGNEQFF	TGTGCCAGCAGCTTAAGAGCGGGGGGGCCGGGGAATGAGCAGTTCTTC
.	TRBJ2-2	.	TRBV7-6	CASSKPGLATGELFF	TGTGCCAGCAGCAAACCGGGCCTCGCGACCGGGGAGCTGTTTTTT
TRBD1	TRBJ1-4	many	TRBV20-1	CSARDIKGQTNEKLFF	TGCAGTGCTAGAGATATTAAGGGACAGACTAATGAAAAACTGTTTTTT
TRBD1	TRBJ1-4	many	TRBV5-1	CASSFGTGAAAGEKLFF	TGCGCCAGCAGCTTTGGGACAGGGGCCGCGGCGGGGGAAAAACTGTTTTTT
.	TRBJ2-7	many	TRBV6-2/TRBV6-3	CASSRDPSSYEQYF	TGTGCCAGCAGTCGAGACCCCAGCTCCTACGAGCAGTACTTC
.	TRBJ1-4	.	TRBV5-1	CASSPGMKGTNEKLFF	TGCGCCAGCAGCCCAGGGATGAAGGGGACTAATGAAAAACTGTTTTTT
.	TRBJ2-1	many	TRBV6-1	CASSGTRTYNEQFF	TGTGCCAGCAGTGGTACTAGGACCTACAATGAGCAGTTCTTC
.	TRBJ2-6	many	TRBV5-1	CASSSTSSSGANVLTF	TGCGCCAGCAGCTCCACATCGAGCTCTGGGGCCAACGTCCTGACTTTC
TRBD2	TRBJ2-7	.	TRBV11-2	CASSLVQGLAGDFRLYF	TGTGCCAGCAGCTTAGTCCAGGGACTAGCGGGCGACTTTAGGCTGTACTTC
TRBD2	TRBJ2-1	many	TRBV10-3	CAISAPSGGAGNEQFF	TGTGCCATCAGTGCCCCCAGCGGGGGCGCGGGGAATGAGCAGTTCTTC
.	TRBJ2-7	many	TRBV5-1	CASSLGTVDPYEQYF	TGCGCCAGCAGCTTGGGGACAGTTGACCCCTACGAGCAGTACTTC
.	TRBJ2-2	.	TRBV2	CASSEFRNTGELFF	TGTGCCAGCAGTGAATTCAGAAACACCGGGGAGCTGTTTTTT
TRBD1	TRBJ1-6	many	TRBV12-3/TRBV12-4	CASTHQLQGRGNSPLHF	TGTGCCAGCACCCACCAATTACAGGGGAGGGGGAATTCACCCCTCCACTTT
TRBD1	TRBJ1-5	.	TRBV2	CASSLLTGGDQHQHF	TGTGCCAGCAGTCTTCTGACAGGGGGTGATCAGCACCAGCATTTT
.	TRBJ2-7	many	TRBV3-1	CASSPLGVSYEQYF	TGTGCCAGCAGCCCCCTGGGGGTCTCCTACGAGCAGTACTTC
TRBD1	TRBJ1-1	few	TRBV27	CASSWDRGNTEAFF	TGTGCCAGCAGTTGGGACAGGGGTAACACTGAAGCTTTCTTT
.	TRBJ1-1	many	TRBV7-6	CASSQDISVSEAFF	TGTGCCAGCAGCCAAGACATCTCAGTCTCTGAAGCTTTCTTT
.	TRBJ2-7	many	TRBV29-1	CSVKNSNYEQYF	TGCAGCGTAAAAAATAGTAACTACGAGCAGTACTTC
TRBD2	TRBJ2-4	many	TRBV12-3/TRBV12-4	CASLGQAGIAKNIQYF	TGTGCCAGTCTCGGACAAGCGGGGATAGCCAAAAACATTCAGTACTTC
.	TRBJ1-1	many	TRBV29-1	CSVTPPRVYTEAFF	TGCAGCGTTACGCCTCCCAGGGTTTACACTGAAGCTTTCTTT
.	TRBJ1-1	many	TRBV5-1	CASSPDRGNTEAFF	TGCGCCAGCAGCCCCGATCGGGGGAACACTGAAGCTTTCTTT
TRBD1	TRBJ2-7	many	TRBV7-2	CASSLARDRPYEQYF	TGTGCCAGCAGCTTAGCCCGGGACAGACCCTACGAGCAGTACTTC
.	TRBJ2-1	many	TRBV18	CASSPPGLNNEQFF	TGTGCCAGCTCACCACCGGGCCTAAATAATGAGCAGTTCTTC